Below, 25 T cell receptor beta chains from the same sample are listed, as sequenced in a study of graft-versus-host responses after intestinal transplantation. TCRdb's copy holds only in-frame clones and misses some; the assay was immunoSEQ multiplex PCR. The repertoire holds some 16,000 clones, with around 82% as singletons. Processed graft tissue released its intraepithelial and lamina propria lymphocytes. The material was ileum tissue, obtained 17 days after transplant. Receptor source: a human patient who received an intestinal transplant, so some T cells may come from the graft donor.

The gene calls are TRBV27 and TRBJ2-5, with 10 bases identical to TRBD2. TRBJ2-7 matches the DNA end more closely, so the J call is doubtful. Germline CDR1 is MNHEY and CDR2 is SMNVEV (reference sequence). CDR3 length: 16 amino acids. The CDR3 DNA sequence: TGTGCCAGCAGTTCCCGAGCGGGAGGGCCTCCTTACGAGCAGTACTTC. Protein: CASSSRAGGPPYEQYF.

The CDR3 region has the DNA TGTGCCAGCAGCTGGGGGGGGACCCGGGATGAGCAGTTCTTC. Protein sequence: CASSWGGTRDEQFF. The V gene is TRBV5-6, the J gene TRBJ2-1; TRBD2 agrees at 7 bases. V trimming: 3 bases; J trimming: 8 bases; junction bases outside the gene matches: 8. Germline assignment: CDR1 SGHDT and CDR2 YYEEEE. The CDR3 covers 14 residues.

V is TRBV2 and J is TRBJ2-2; D is possibly TRBD1 or TRBD2 (5 bases each). The germline V and J ends were trimmed by 8 bases and 3 bases, with 13 bases remaining between them. Germline assignment: CDR1 SNHLY and CDR2 FYNNEI. The CDR3 is 14 amino acids. The CDR3 sequence is CASAPGPDTGELFF. For the CDR3, the DNA is TGTGCCAGCGCCCCGGGACCAGACACCGGGGAGCTGTTTTTT.

The V call is TRBV28, the J call TRBJ1-2; no definite D call. Looked up from germline, CDR1 is MDHEN and CDR2 is SYDVKM. The CDR3 sequence is 17 residues long. V gave up 3 bases and J gave up 5 bases, with 22 bases separating them. The chain's CDR3 is CASSFIPFPRETYGYTF. The CDR3 nucleotides are TGTGCCAGCAGTTTTATACCCTTCCCCCGAGAGACATATGGCTACACCTTC.

CDR3 bases: TGTGCCAGCAGCCCTGGACAGGGGAGGGATAGCAATCAGCCCCAGCATTTT. Its translation is CASSPGQGRDSNQPQHF. The chain couples TRBV16 to TRBJ1-5; 9 bases match TRBD1. The germline CDR1 and CDR2 sequences are KGHSY and FQNENV. The ends lost 4 bases at V and 0 bases at J; junction bases unmatched: 7. The CDR3 extends over 17 amino acids.

The rearrangement uses TRBV4-1 and TRBJ1-2; a possible D gene is TRBD1 (5 bases). Germline CDR1 MGHRA, CDR2 YSYEKL. The CDR3 totals 16 residues. Trimming took off 1 base at V and 2 bases at J, with 14 bases between the two ends. Written as DNA, the CDR3 is TGCGCCAGCAGCCAAGCGACCTCGACAGCGAACTATGGCTACACCTTC. Its translation: CASSQATSTANYGYTF.

V is TRBV19 and J is TRBJ2-1, with unresolved D. The CDR3 runs 12 residues. Germline lookup yields CDR1 LNHDA and CDR2 SQIVND (reference sequence). Trimming left V 3 bases short and J 10 bases short, with 10 bases between. The CDR3 coding sequence is TGTGCCAGTAGTATTAGAGCCCCGGAGCAGTTCTTC. Translation: CASSIRAPEQFF.

The chain combines TRBV4-2 with TRBJ2-7; D possibly corresponds to TRBD2 (5 bases). Germline lookup yields CDR1 LGHNA and CDR2 YNFKEQ. Trimming removed 1 base at V and 3 bases at J, with 13 bases between. CDR3 length: 15 residues. The CDR3 region has the DNA TGTGCCAGCAGCCAAGGGGCAGTAGGGAGCTACGAGCAGTACTTC. Translating it yields CASSQGAVGSYEQYF.

This chain links TRBV27 with TRBJ2-5, with 10 bases that match TRBD2. The J segment lost 2 bases and the V segment lost 4 bases, leaving 10 bases of the junction unmatched. Per the germline V gene, CDR1 is MNHEY and CDR2 is SMNVEV (reference sequence). The CDR3 runs to 17 residues. CDR3 protein: CASSSGTSEGGQETQYF. As DNA, the CDR3 is TGTGCCAGCAGTTCCGGGACTAGCGAAGGGGGGCAAGAGACCCAGTACTTC.

V usage is TRBV6-1 and J usage is TRBJ2-7, with 8 positions matching TRBD2. CDR1 and CDR2 (germline): MNHNS, SASEGT. The junction had 0 bases not matched to a gene; V was cut back by 3 bases and J by 2 bases. This CDR3 is 13 amino acids long. CDR3 region: CASSERGAYEQYF. As DNA, the CDR3 is TGTGCCAGCAGTGAGCGGGGGGCCTACGAGCAGTACTTC.

The genes are TRBV2 and TRBJ1-1; D perhaps matches TRBD1 (5 bases). Germline-derived CDR1 and CDR2 are SNHLY and FYNNEI. The CDR3 runs 14 residues. V was pared by 0 bases and J by 5 bases, with 10 bases between. CDR3 sequence: CASSEARGYTEAFF. As DNA, the CDR3 is TGTGCCAGCAGTGAAGCGCGGGGGTATACTGAAGCTTTCTTT. The full variable domain, with the rest looked up from reference TRBV2 and TRBJ1-1, is EPEVTQTPSHQVTQMGQEVILRCVPISNHLYFYWYRQILGQKVEFLVSFYNNEISEKSEIFDDQFSVERPDGSNFTLKIRSTKLEDSAMYFCASSEARGYTEAFFGQGTRLTVV.

CDR3 in DNA: TGCGCCAGCAGCCAAGTAGCGGGAGTGAACAATGAGCAGTTCTTC. Protein product: CASSQVAGVNNEQFF. The rearrangement links TRBV4-3 to TRBJ2-1, with 9 bases fitting TRBD2. This CDR3 spans 15 amino acids. CDR1 LGHNA and CDR2 YSLEER come from the germline V gene. J was trimmed by 5 bases and V by 1 base; bases with no gene match: 3.

This clone was recorded once. J is TRBJ1-4 and V is TRBV4-1; D is undetermined. Germline V lookup: CDR1 MGHRA, CDR2 YSYEKL. The CDR3 has 15 residues. With 4 bases removed from V and 0 bases from J, the gap between germline ends came to 9 bases. CDR3 in amino acids: CASSPGFATNEKLFF. CDR3 DNA sequence: TGCGCCAGCAGCCCAGGATTTGCAACTAATGAAAAACTGTTTTTT.

This sequence joins TRBV27 and TRBJ1-2, with D possibly TRBD1 on 6 matching bases. The CDR3 sequence is 12 residues long. The V end was cut by 8 bases, the J end by 10 bases, with 17 bases between. CDR1 is MNHEY and CDR2 is SMNVEV in the germline V gene (reference sequence). This chain's CDR3 is CASRPLWDNYTF. CDR3 coding DNA: TGTGCCAGCCGCCCTCTGTGGGACAACTACACCTTC.

CDR3 sequence: CASSLVGKMNTEAFF. Written as DNA, the CDR3 is TGTGCCAGCAGTTTAGTGGGGAAAATGAACACTGAAGCTTTCTTT. The gene calls are TRBV27 and TRBJ1-1; the D is unclear. Trimming cost V 2 bases and J 0 bases, with 10 bases left between them. This CDR3 is 15 amino acids long. Germline V lookup: CDR1 MNHEY, CDR2 SMNVEV (reference sequence).

This clone was seen more than once but under ten times. V gene TRBV11-2 combines with J gene TRBJ2-1, with 7 positions matching TRBD2. V gave up 5 bases and J gave up 7 bases; unmatched junction bases: 8. CDR1 is SGHAT, CDR2 FQNNGV, per germline. The CDR3 runs to 14 residues. DNA for the CDR3: TGTGCCAGCAGCCGAGCGGGACTCCAGAATGAGCAGTTCTTC. This codes for CASSRAGLQNEQFF.

V usage is TRBV6-5 and J usage is TRBJ1-1; D may be TRBD1 (6 bases). The CDR3 spans 15 residues. V was trimmed by 3 bases and J by 4 bases, leaving 15 bases between them. CDR1 is MNHEY and CDR2 is SVGAGI in the germline V gene. CDR3 amino acids: CASSYSQGMTTEAFF. The CDR3 region has the DNA TGTGCCAGCAGTTATAGCCAGGGGATGACCACTGAAGCTTTCTTT.

The DNA for the CDR3 is TGTGCCAGCAGCTCGGTCATGGACAGGGAATACTATGGCTACACCTTC. Its protein product is CASSSVMDREYYGYTF. V and J are TRBV5-6 and TRBJ1-2; 8 bases map to TRBD1. Germline lookup yields CDR1 SGHDT and CDR2 YYEEEE. V lost 3 bases, J lost 3 bases, and 10 bases stayed unmatched. This CDR3 has 16 amino acids. Combining the CDR3 with reference TRBV5-6 and TRBJ1-2 gives the whole variable domain DAGVTQSPTHLIKTRGQQVTLRCSPKSGHDTVSWYQQALGQGPQFIFQYYEEEERQRGNFPDRFSGHQFPNYSSELNVNALLLGDSALYLCASSSVMDREYYGYTFGSGTRLTVV.

The chain uses TRBV5-5 and TRBJ2-7, with D possibly being TRBD1 or TRBD2 (5 bases each). The V end lost 3 bases, the J end lost 4 bases, and 17 bases lay between the germline ends. CDR3 length: 15 residues. Per germline, CDR1 SGHKS and CDR2 YYEKEE (reference sequence). Written as DNA, the CDR3 is TGTGCCAGCAGCTGGGGGTCCTTCAATCTTTACGAGCAGTACTTC. Translated: CASSWGSFNLYEQYF. Together with reference TRBV5-5 and TRBJ2-7, the CDR3 gives the full variable domain: DAGVTQSPTHLIKTRGQQVTLRCSPISGHKSVSWYQQVLGQGPQFIFQYYEKEERGRGNFPDRFSARQFPNYSSELNVNALLLGDSALYLCASSWGSFNLYEQYFGPGTRLTVT.

The chain couples TRBV30 to TRBJ2-7, with no clear D. The CDR3 contains 16 residues. Deletions cut 3 bases from V and 1 base from J, with 19 bases between. The germline V gene has CDR1 GTSNPN and CDR2 SVGIG (reference sequence). CDR3 coding DNA: TGTGCCTGGAGGCACACCGACGGGCACTGGTCCTACGAGCAGTACTTC. Translation gives CAWRHTDGHWSYEQYF.

This clone was detected once. Other DNA sequences within the sample encode an identical CDR3. The chain recombines TRBV2 with TRBJ2-7, with D unresolved. CDR1 and CDR2 from the germline V gene are SNHLY and FYNNEI. Trimming removed 4 bases from V and 4 bases from J, with 8 bases in between. CDR3 length equals 12 residues. CDR3 DNA: TGTGCCAGCAGTGCTCAGAAGTACGAGCAGTACTTC. Encoded protein: CASSAQKYEQYF.

The V call is TRBV5-1, the J call TRBJ2-1; TRBD2 agrees at 11 bases. This CDR3 is built from 18 residues. Trimming took 2 bases from V and 1 from J; bases not matched to a gene: 8. Germline assignment: CDR1 SGHRS and CDR2 YFSETQ. Here the CDR3 reads CASSFLAGGPESYNEQFF. The CDR3 DNA sequence: TGCGCCAGCAGCTTTTTAGCGGGAGGGCCGGAATCCTACAATGAGCAGTTCTTC.

The J gene is TRBJ2-7, the V gene TRBV7-9; 7 bases match TRBD2. The J segment lost 7 bases and the V segment lost 1 base, leaving 4 bases of the junction unmatched. The CDR3 extends over 13 amino acids. The germline V gene encodes CDR1 SEHNR and CDR2 FQNEAQ (reference sequence). CDR3 region: CASSLVAGAEQYF. CDR3 DNA sequence: TGTGCCAGCAGCTTAGTCGCGGGAGCAGAGCAGTACTTC.

The rearrangement joins TRBV4-2 to TRBJ2-7; 9 bases are shared with TRBD2. Trimming at V came to 4 bases and at J to 2 bases, leaving 6 bases not matched to a gene. Germline CDR1 and CDR2: LGHNA and YNFKEQ. The length of the CDR3 is 15 residues. The CDR3 bases are TGTGCCAGCAGCCCGACGACTAGCGGTACCTACGAGCAGTACTTC. Amino acid sequence: CASSPTTSGTYEQYF.

This chain connects TRBV30 to TRBJ2-7, with D perhaps matching TRBD1 (5 bases). CDR3 length: 12 residues. V was clipped by 3 bases and J by 0 bases, with 6 bases between them. Per germline, CDR1 GTSNPN and CDR2 SVGIG (reference sequence). The CDR3 here is CAWRDTSYEQYF. Here the CDR3 DNA reads TGTGCCTGGAGGGACACCTCCTACGAGCAGTACTTC. Drawing the rest from reference TRBV30 and TRBJ2-7, the complete variable domain is SQTIHQWPATLVQPVGSPLSLECTVEGTSNPNLYWYRQAAGRGLQLLFYSVGIGQISSEVPQNLSASRPQDRQFILSSKKLLLSDSGFYLCAWRDTSYEQYFGPGTRLTVT.